One and the same sample provided the 7 T cell receptor beta chains below, sequenced in a study of blood T cell repertoires in COVID-19 (dated by TCRdb to the early 2020s). The library relied on the immunoSEQ multiplex PCR assay. In TCRdb, the immuneACCESS table is reduced to in-frame sequences with V and J assigned. These tables do not hold every clone; where another copy was compared, an unresolved V gene accounts for under half, and the others remain unexplained. The sample yields roughly 280,000 clones; over 75% were counted once. The ten top clones hold roughly 9.6% of the sample. Sequencing was performed on peripheral blood. The receptors come from a woman in her seventies with acute or convalescent COVID-19.

The chain employs TRBV6-1 and TRBJ1-5, with TRBD1 matching 9 bases. J gave up 2 bases and V 4 bases, and 12 bases lay outside the gene matches. Germline V gene data show CDR1 as MNHNS and CDR2 as SASEGT. This CDR3 has 18 amino acids. The CDR3 sequence: CASSASGQGMNGNQPQHF. The CDR3 nucleotides read TGTGCCAGCAGTGCTTCGGGACAGGGTATGAATGGCAATCAGCCCCAGCATTTT.

The chain links TRBV15 to TRBJ1-5, with D unresolved. The length of the CDR3 is 13 residues. Looked up from germline, CDR1 is LNHNV and CDR2 is YYDKDF (reference sequence). The V end lost 1 base, the J end lost 5 bases, and 6 bases lay between the germline ends. CDR3 residues: CATSRGYYQPQHF. CDR3 in DNA: TGTGCCACCAGCAGAGGGTACTATCAGCCCCAGCATTTT.

As DNA, the CDR3 is TGTGCCAGCAGTGAACGCAGCTCTGGAAACACCATATATTTT. This sequence encodes CASSERSSGNTIYF. The chain is built from TRBV2 and TRBJ1-3; D unresolved. V was cut by 2 bases and J by 0 bases, with 5 bases left in between. The CDR3 covers 14 residues. Germline V lookup: CDR1 SNHLY, CDR2 FYNNEI.

This rearrangement joins TRBV6-1 to TRBJ2-3, with D possibly matching TRBD2 (6 bases). CDR1 is MNHNS, CDR2 SASEGT, per germline. V dropped 1 base and J dropped 10 bases, with 12 bases sitting between them. This CDR3 contains 13 residues. In DNA form, the CDR3 reads TGTGCCAGCAGTGAAGGGGTGGCGGGGTCGCAGTATTTT. This encodes CASSEGVAGSQYF.

The gene calls are TRBV3-1 (or the pseudogene TRBV3-2) and TRBJ2-2, with a tentative D call TRBD2 (6 bases). Trimming took off 0 bases at V and 8 bases at J, with 19 bases between the two ends. The CDR3 is 17 residues long. From germline, CDR1 is LGHDT and CDR2 YNNKEL (reference sequence). The CDR3 coding sequence is TGTGCCAGCAGCCAAGATGGTAGGACTACCACGGCAGGGGAGCTGTTTTTT. Translation gives CASSQDGRTTTAGELFF.

J is TRBJ1-3 and V is TRBV5-4; no clear D. Germline V gene sequence: CDR1 SGHNT, CDR2 YYREEE (reference sequence). The length of the CDR3 is 15 residues. V was pared by 4 bases and J by 0 bases, with 11 bases between. The CDR3: CASSVAGVSGNTIYF. CDR3 coding DNA: TGTGCCAGCAGCGTAGCCGGGGTCTCTGGAAACACCATATATTTT.

This rearrangement joins TRBV19 to TRBJ1-2; D call uncertain. Trimming removed 7 bases from V and 8 bases from J, with 20 bases in between. There are 14 residues in the CDR3. Germline V CDR1 and CDR2: LNHDA, SQIVND (reference sequence). The chain's CDR3 is CASTERQREYGYTF. CDR3 nucleotides: TGTGCCAGTACCGAGAGGCAGAGGGAGTACGGCTACACCTTC.